The sequence of this T cell receptor beta chain was determined in a study of T cell responses to AZD1222 COVID-19 vaccine. Produced via immunoSEQ multiplex PCR; TCRdb's table is partial and in-frame only. The table has around 97,000 clones, about nine tenths seen once. General study points: Repertoire collection took place solely once the T cell response had peaked.

In regard to this clone: Antigen specificity is unknown.

The sequence was obtained from an adult in good health. Sample: peripheral blood, taken on day 0 of AZD1222 vaccination.

The CDR3 is CASSRSGNQPQHF. The CDR3 DNA reads as TGCGCCAGCAGCCGAAGCGGTAATCAGCCCCAGCATTTT. The rearrangement links TRBV10-2 to TRBJ1-5, with D hard to call. CDR3 length: 13 amino acids. Trimming removed 6 bases at V and 4 bases at J, with 10 bases between. Germline V gene sequence: CDR1 WSHSY, CDR2 SAAADI.